This T cell receptor beta chain was identified during a study of OX40 agonist ivuxolimab in advanced cancers. The CDR3 contains 14 residues. Trimming cost V 4 bases and J 5 bases; bases outside gene matches: 5. Germline CDR1 and CDR2: MNHEY and SVGAGI. Comments on this clone: Antigen specificity is unknown.

Study results and caveats: Determination of antigen specificity was not performed for the expanded peripheral T cells.

People who had autoimmune disease history or systemic immunosuppression were excluded. Method: immunoSEQ multiplex PCR; TCRdb's copy keeps in-frame clones and lacks some. The sample comprises tens of thousands of clones, 84% of which are singletons, and around 15% rests with the top ten. This TCR came from an adult with an advanced solid tumor such as melanoma, head and neck, liver or kidney cancer. Sequencing was performed on CD4+ or CD8+ T cells sorted from blood, taken in a trial of the OX40 agonist ivuxolimab. V gene TRBV6-5 combines with J gene TRBJ2-5; 9 bases map to TRBD2. The CDR3 reads CASSSAGGRETQYF. The CDR3 bases are TGTGCCAGCAGTTCGGCGGGGGGGCGGGAGACCCAGTACTTC.